This T cell receptor (beta chain) was identified in a study of patients and donors after allogeneic stem cell transplantation. One entry per CDR3 protein results from TCRdb running MiXCR on the RT-PCR reads. The table lists approximately 150,000 distinct CDR3 sequences, about 24% of them singletons, with about 24% in the top ten. Between the trimmed V and J ends, which lost 5 bases and 8 bases, there was a span of 10 bases. CDR1 and CDR2 from the germline V gene are DFQATT and SNEGSKA (reference sequence). The CDR3 runs to 12 residues. The chain uses TRBV20-1 and TRBJ1-6, with D possibly TRBD1 on 5 matching bases. The clonotype comes from a human donor who was either an allogeneic HSCT recipient or a stem cell or donor lymphocyte infusion donor (not recorded which). It is not recorded whose cells these are; they may come from a transplant donor. Sequenced material: blood, either unsorted or a sorted T cell fraction (not recorded which). CDR3: CSAGGTDSPLHF. The CDR3 DNA reads TGCAGTGCTGGGGGAACCGATTCACCCCTCCACTTT.